This T cell receptor (beta chain) stems from a study of identical twins. Study outcomes and limitations: In cord blood, abundant beta clonotypes had fewer insertions; memory showed no trend.

TCRdb recomputed calls from the 5' RACE reads with MiXCR, one row per CDR3 protein. This table has approximately 690,000 distinct CDR3 sequences, roughly 6% appearing once. This clonotype was seen more than once but under ten times. The antigen is unknown. There are 17 residues in the CDR3. The V and J ends lost 3 bases and 6 bases, in that order; junction bases with no gene match: 13. CDR1 LGHNA and CDR2 YNFKEQ come from the germline V gene. This sequence originates from a young man in good health. The material sequenced was naive T cells sorted from blood. The gene calls are TRBV4-2 and TRBJ2-2, with 7 bases lining up with TRBD2. Here the CDR3 reads CASSHSSPQRDSGELFF. DNA of the CDR3: TGTGCCAGCAGCCACAGTAGTCCGCAGCGGGACTCCGGGGAGCTGTTTTTT.